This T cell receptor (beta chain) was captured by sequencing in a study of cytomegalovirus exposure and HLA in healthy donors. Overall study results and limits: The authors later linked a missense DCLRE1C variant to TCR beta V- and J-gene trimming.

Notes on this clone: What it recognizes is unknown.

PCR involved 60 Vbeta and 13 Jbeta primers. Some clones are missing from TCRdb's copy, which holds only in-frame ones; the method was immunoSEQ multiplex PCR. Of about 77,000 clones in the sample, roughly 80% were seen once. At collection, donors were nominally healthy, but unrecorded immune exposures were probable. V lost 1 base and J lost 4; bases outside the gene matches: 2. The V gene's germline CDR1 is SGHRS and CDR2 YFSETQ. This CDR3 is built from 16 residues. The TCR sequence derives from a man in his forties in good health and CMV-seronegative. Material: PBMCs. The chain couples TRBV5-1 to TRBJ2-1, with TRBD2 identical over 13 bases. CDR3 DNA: TGCGCCAGCAGCTTGATGGGACTAGCGGGATACAATGAGCAGTTCTTC. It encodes CASSLMGLAGYNEQFF.